This T cell receptor beta chain was identified during a study of blood T cell repertoires in COVID-19. Turning to the study itself: Sources were T cells, B-cell-depleted T cells, or PBMCs; the material itself was cDNA or gDNA.

TCRdb's table, derived via immunoSEQ multiplex PCR, lists solely in-frame clones and lacks some. Of 160,000 or so clones listed, around 81% were seen once; the top ten hold approximately 10%. CDR1 and CDR2 (germline): WNHNN, SYGVQD (reference sequence). This CDR3 spans 17 amino acids. V gave up 0 bases and J gave up 5 bases; unmatched junction bases: 7. The J gene is TRBJ2-5, the V gene TRBV10-1, with TRBD1 matching 12 bases. The clonotype originates from a man in his fifties or sixties with active or convalescent COVID-19. What was sequenced was peripheral blood. Here the CDR3 DNA reads TGCGCCAGCAGTGAGTCGAGGGGACAGGGGGCCGCGGAGACCCAGTACTTC. It codes for CASSESRGQGAAETQYF.